Shown below are 23 T cell receptor beta chains from a single sample sequenced in a study of shared clonotypes between healthy human individuals (dated by TCRdb to 2020 to 2021). CD8 naive samples were CD45RO-negative cells positively selected for CCR7, giving a CD45RA+CCR7+ population that excluded TemRA cells. The library was obtained by the immunoSEQ multiplex PCR assay. In its TCRdb copy, this immuneACCESS table keeps in-frame sequences only and misses some clones. Where compared with another copy, unresolved V genes explain less than half of these, and the others have no known cause. Counted in this sample were 2 million to 2.5 million clones; roughly 91% of them appeared once. The ten largest clonotypes hold 1.5% to 2% of the sample. Sequencing was carried out using naive CD8+ T cells from PBMCs. The cell subset or site label corresponds to: CD45RA+CCR7+. The receptors come from a man aged 18 to 29 in good health. Some clones in this sample may be carry-over from other donors' samples.

The rearrangement joins TRBV27 to TRBJ2-7; 10 bases line up with TRBD1. Germline V lookup: CDR1 MNHEY, CDR2 SMNVEV (reference sequence). V lost 6 bases and J lost 0; bases outside the gene matches: 17. There are 19 residues in the CDR3. CDR3 in amino acids: CASSGTWGQGRMGSYEQYF. The CDR3, as DNA: TGTGCCAGCAGCGGGACGTGGGGACAGGGGAGAATGGGCTCCTACGAGCAGTACTTC.

The CDR3 region is CASSFFGSRAGELFF. The CDR3 DNA reads as TGTGCCAGCAGTTTTTTTGGCTCTCGCGCCGGGGAGCTGTTTTTT. The chain carries TRBV27 and TRBJ2-2; unclear D gene. This CDR3 spans 15 amino acids. CDR1 is MNHEY, CDR2 SMNVEV, per germline (reference sequence). With 3 bases removed from V and 6 bases from J, the gap between germline ends came to 14 bases.

The chain joins TRBV11-3 to TRBJ2-2, with 9 bases matching TRBD2. After removal of 4 bases from V and 3 bases from J, the junction contained 9 bases not matched to a gene. This CDR3 region has 17 residues. Germline CDR1 reads SGHNT; CDR2 reads YENEEA. CDR3 coding DNA: TGTGCCAGCAGCTCCCGTGCGGGAGGGCCTCACACCGGGGAGCTGTTTTTT. This translates into CASSSRAGGPHTGELFF.

J is TRBJ2-3 and V is TRBV7-8, with a possible D match to TRBD2 (5 bases). Trimming removed 2 bases at V and 7 bases at J, with 19 bases between. The CDR3 consists of 16 residues. CDR1 and CDR2 from the germline V gene are SGHVS and FQNEAQ. CDR3 loop: CASSLIARTQAHTQYF. The CDR3 coding sequence is TGTGCCAGCAGCTTAATAGCGAGGACTCAGGCCCATACGCAGTATTTT.

V is TRBV6-1 and J is TRBJ2-1, with 7 bases lining up with TRBD1. Trimming took 3 bases from V and 3 from J; bases not matched to a gene: 5. The germline gives CDR1 MNHNS, CDR2 SASEGT. The CDR3 totals 15 residues. This CDR3 is CASSDPGQSYNEQFF. DNA of the CDR3: TGTGCCAGCAGTGACCCGGGACAGAGCTACAATGAGCAGTTCTTC.

The chain is built from TRBV27 and TRBJ2-1, with TRBD2 matching over 10 bases. The V gene end was trimmed by 6 bases and the J gene end by 8 bases; junction bases not matched to a gene: 7. The germline CDR1 and CDR2 sequences are MNHEY and SMNVEV (reference sequence). The CDR3 totals 14 residues. CDR3 amino acids: CASSRGLAVHEQFF. The CDR3 nucleotides are TGTGCCAGCAGCCGTGGACTAGCGGTCCATGAGCAGTTCTTC.

This clone was counted a single time. The chain uses TRBV28 and TRBJ1-5, with 7 bases matching TRBD1. Germline assignment: CDR1 MDHEN and CDR2 SYDVKM. The V gene end was trimmed by 6 bases and the J gene end by 4 bases; junction bases not matched to a gene: 12. CDR3 length: 16 amino acids. The CDR3 DNA is TGTGCCAGCAGCCCCCTTAAAGACAGGGTAAATCAGCCCCAGCATTTT. This translates into CASSPLKDRVNQPQHF.

The chain uses TRBV5-1 and TRBJ2-7, with 10 bases that match TRBD1. The CDR3 has 17 amino acids. Germline values: CDR1 SGHRS, CDR2 YFSETQ. V gave up 0 bases and J gave up 3 bases; unmatched junction bases: 9. The CDR3 DNA reads TGCGCCAGCAGCTTGGGCCCCGGGACAGGGGTCAGCTACGAGCAGTACTTC. Protein: CASSLGPGTGVSYEQYF.

CDR3 in amino acids: CASSRDRLSGANVLTF. The CDR3 DNA sequence: TGTGCCAGCAGCCGGGACAGGCTCTCTGGGGCCAACGTCCTGACTTTC. This chain connects TRBV9 to TRBJ2-6; 8 bases match TRBD1. This CDR3 is 16 amino acids long. Germline CDR1 is SGDLS and CDR2 is YYNGEE. Trimming at V came to 4 bases and at J to 0 bases, leaving 3 bases not matched to a gene.

The rearrangement links TRBV27 to TRBJ2-1; TRBD1 aligns across 10 bases. This CDR3 comprises 18 residues. Germline-derived CDR1 and CDR2 are MNHEY and SMNVEV (reference sequence). J was trimmed by 4 bases and V by 4 bases; bases with no gene match: 13. CDR3 sequence reads: CASSSHKTGGALYNEQFF. In nucleotides, the CDR3 is TGTGCCAGCAGTTCCCATAAGACAGGGGGCGCCCTATACAATGAGCAGTTCTTC.

The chain recombines TRBV11-1 with TRBJ2-1; tentatively, D is TRBD2 (6 bases). The CDR3 totals 15 residues. Trimming took 1 base from V and 8 from J, leaving 15 bases between them. Germline values: CDR1 SGHAT, CDR2 FQDESV (reference sequence). The CDR3 protein is CASSLGHRETDEQFF. The CDR3 nucleotides read TGTGCCAGCAGCTTAGGCCACCGGGAGACAGATGAGCAGTTCTTC.

V gene TRBV11-2 combines with J gene TRBJ2-3; TRBD2 agrees at 12 bases. Trimming removed 4 bases from V and 5 bases from J; junction bases left unmatched: 4. This CDR3 has 15 residues. Germline assignment: CDR1 SGHAT and CDR2 FQNNGV. The CDR3: CASSSSGRAGDTQYF. CDR3 DNA: TGTGCCAGCAGCTCTAGCGGGAGGGCCGGAGATACGCAGTATTTT. The whole variable domain, filled in from reference TRBV11-2 and TRBJ2-3, reads EAGVAQSPRYKIIEKRQSVAFWCNPISGHATLYWYQQILGQGPKLLIQFQNNGVVDDSQLPKDRFSAERLKGVDSTLKIQPAKLEDSAVYLCASSSSGRAGDTQYFGPGTRLTVL.

The chain recombines TRBV9 with TRBJ1-1; D remains ambiguous. CDR1 and CDR2 (germline): SGDLS, YYNGEE. Trimming cost V 0 bases and J 3 bases, with 18 bases left between them. The CDR3 loop spans 17 amino acids. In nucleotides, the CDR3 is TGTGCCAGCAGCGTAGGGAGTTCGGTACTGGGCGACACTGAAGCTTTCTTT. The encoded protein is CASSVGSSVLGDTEAFF.

The rearrangement links TRBV5-3 to TRBJ2-3; D unclear. TRBV5-3 is assigned to the ORF class and has an uncertain function. CDR3 length: 15 amino acids. V dropped 1 base and J dropped 0 bases, with 9 bases sitting between them. CDR3 coding DNA: TGTGCCAGAAGCTTGAACCGGAGAAGCACAGATACGCAGTATTTT. Amino acids: CARSLNRRSTDTQYF.

The table lists this clone with a count of one. J is TRBJ2-7 and V is TRBV11-2; 9 nucleotides align to TRBD1. V lost 3 bases, J lost 1 base, and 4 bases stayed unmatched. CDR3 length: 15 residues. Germline V CDR1 and CDR2: SGHAT, FQNNGV. The CDR3 sequence is CASSFWTGVSYEQYF. The DNA of the CDR3 is TGTGCCAGCAGCTTCTGGACAGGGGTGTCCTACGAGCAGTACTTC.

As for this clone: This sample includes further DNA sequences coding for the same CDR3. The chain carries TRBV7-9 and TRBJ2-7; D remains ambiguous. From germline, CDR1 is SEHNR and CDR2 FQNEAQ (reference sequence). V was shortened by 5 bases and J by 4 bases, with 6 bases between the two germline ends. This CDR3 has 11 amino acids. CDR3 region: CASSISYEQYF. The CDR3 nucleotides are TGTGCCAGCAGCATCTCTTACGAGCAGTACTTC.

With respect to this clone: Other DNA sequences of this sample code for an identical CDR3. V is TRBV9 and J is TRBJ1-5, with TRBD1 as a possible D gene (6 bases). Trimming removed 2 bases at V and 7 bases at J, with 13 bases between. CDR3 length equals 14 residues. The germline gives CDR1 SGDLS, CDR2 YYNGEE. CDR3 nucleotides: TGTGCCAGCAGCGTTAGTCCAGGGGACCAGCCCCAGCATTTT. Translation gives CASSVSPGDQPQHF.

The CDR3 region is CASSVAIATHHEQFF. The CDR3 DNA follows: TGTGCCAGCAGCGTAGCAATAGCCACACATCATGAGCAGTTCTTC. The chain couples TRBV9 to TRBJ2-1, with unresolved D. The ends were cut back, 0 bases at V and 8 bases at J, with 15 bases in the middle. The V gene's germline CDR1 is SGDLS and CDR2 YYNGEE. The CDR3 covers 15 residues. The variable domain in full, with the rest retrieved from reference TRBV9 and TRBJ2-1, is DSGVTQTPKHLITATGQRVTLRCSPRSGDLSVYWYQQSLDQGLQFLIQYYNGEERAKGNILERFSAQQFPDLHSELNLSSLELGDSALYFCASSVAIATHHEQFFGPGTRLTVL.

The chain has TRBV28 and TRBJ2-7; 7 bases fit TRBD1. This CDR3 comprises 13 residues. Trimming removed 6 bases from V and 4 bases from J; junction bases left unmatched: 6. Germline-derived CDR1 and CDR2 are MDHEN and SYDVKM. As DNA, the CDR3 is TGTGCCAGCAGGCTGAACAGGGGTTACGAGCAGTACTTC. Amino acids: CASRLNRGYEQYF.

J is TRBJ1-1 and V is TRBV28; TRBD1 matches at 9 bases. Germline assignment: CDR1 MDHEN and CDR2 SYDVKM. CDR3 length equals 14 residues. J lost 4 bases, V lost 2 bases, and 2 bases had no gene match. The CDR3 loop is CASSLGTGSTEAFF. DNA of the CDR3: TGTGCCAGCAGTTTAGGGACAGGGAGCACTGAAGCTTTCTTT.

This clone was seen a few times. This rearrangement joins TRBV7-9 to TRBJ1-2; 9 positions match TRBD1. CDR3 length equals 14 residues. Germline V CDR1 and CDR2: SEHNR, FQNEAQ (reference sequence). With 1 base clipped from V and 4 bases from J, the junction kept 1 base outside the gene matches. The CDR3 bases are TGTGCCAGCAGCTTAGGGGACAGGGCCTATGGCTACACCTTC. This translates into CASSLGDRAYGYTF.

This chain joins TRBV29-1 and TRBJ2-2, with D possibly matching TRBD2 (5 bases). Germline V CDR1 and CDR2: SQVTM, ANQGSEA. This CDR3 has 16 amino acids. Trimming took 5 bases from V and 1 from J, leaving 17 bases between them. The CDR3 bases are TGCAGCGTTTTATTCCTCGGCGGGTGGAACACCGGGGAGCTGTTTTTT. Its translation is CSVLFLGGWNTGELFF.

The chain joins TRBV4-1 to TRBJ2-7, with TRBD2 identical over 7 bases. This CDR3 is 15 amino acids long. With 1 base clipped from V and 5 bases from J, the junction kept 8 bases outside the gene matches. Germline V gene data show CDR1 as MGHRA and CDR2 as YSYEKL. CDR3 region: CASSQVSGRTNEQYF. The CDR3 DNA sequence: TGCGCCAGCAGCCAAGTCTCCGGGAGGACTAACGAGCAGTACTTC.